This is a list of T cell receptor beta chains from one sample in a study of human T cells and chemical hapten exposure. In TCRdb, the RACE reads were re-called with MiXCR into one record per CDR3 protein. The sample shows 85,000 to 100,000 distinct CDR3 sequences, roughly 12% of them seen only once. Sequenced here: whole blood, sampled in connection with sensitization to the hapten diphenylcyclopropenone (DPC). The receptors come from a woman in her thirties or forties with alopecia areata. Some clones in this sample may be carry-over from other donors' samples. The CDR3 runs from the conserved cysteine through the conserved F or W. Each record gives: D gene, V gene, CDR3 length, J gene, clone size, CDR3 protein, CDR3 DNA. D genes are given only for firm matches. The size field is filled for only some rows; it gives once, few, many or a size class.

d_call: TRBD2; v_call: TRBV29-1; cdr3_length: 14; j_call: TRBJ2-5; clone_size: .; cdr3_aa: CSVERLAGGETQYF; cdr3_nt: TGCAGCGTTGAACGACTAGCGGGAGGCGAGACCCAGTACTTC
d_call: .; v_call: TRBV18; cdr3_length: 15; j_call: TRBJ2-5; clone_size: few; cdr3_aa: CASSPGTGYQETQYF; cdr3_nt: TGTGCCAGCTCACCAGGTACAGGGTACCAAGAGACCCAGTACTTC
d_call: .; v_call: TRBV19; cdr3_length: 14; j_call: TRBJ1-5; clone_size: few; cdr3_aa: CASSDPAVAQPQHF; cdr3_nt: TGTGCCAGTAGTGACCCAGCCGTGGCTCAGCCCCAGCATTTT
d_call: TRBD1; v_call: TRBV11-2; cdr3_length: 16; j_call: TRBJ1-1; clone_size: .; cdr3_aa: CASSRGQGARYTEAFF; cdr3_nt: TGTGCCAGCAGCCGCGGACAGGGGGCTAGATACACTGAAGCTTTCTTT
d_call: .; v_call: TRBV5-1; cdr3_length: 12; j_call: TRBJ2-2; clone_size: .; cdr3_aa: CASSLNGGRLFF; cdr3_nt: TGCGCCAGCAGCTTGAACGGTGGAAGGCTGTTTTTT
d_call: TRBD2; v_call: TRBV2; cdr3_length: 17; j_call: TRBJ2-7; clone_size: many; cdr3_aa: CASSGLGTGGKPYEQYF; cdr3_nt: TGTGCCAGCAGTGGGCTCGGTACGGGAGGGAAACCCTACGAGCAGTACTTC
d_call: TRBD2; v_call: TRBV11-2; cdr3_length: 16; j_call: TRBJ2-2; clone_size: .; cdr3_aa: CASSLALAGRTGELFF; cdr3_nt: TGTGCCAGCAGCTTAGCGCTAGCGGGACGCACCGGGGAGCTGTTTTTT
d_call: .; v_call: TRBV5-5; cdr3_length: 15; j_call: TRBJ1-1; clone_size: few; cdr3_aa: CASSFLWGKNTEAFF; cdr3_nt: TGTGCCAGCAGCTTCCTTTGGGGGAAGAACACTGAAGCTTTCTTT
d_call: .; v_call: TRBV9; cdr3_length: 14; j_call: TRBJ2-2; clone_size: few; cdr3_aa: CASSVEVYTGELFF; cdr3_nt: TGTGCCAGCAGCGTAGAAGTTTACACCGGGGAGCTGTTTTTT
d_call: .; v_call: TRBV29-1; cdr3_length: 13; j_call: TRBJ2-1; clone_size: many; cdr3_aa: CSVPRPGNNEQFF; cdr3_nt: TGCAGCGTCCCACGGCCGGGGAACAATGAGCAGTTCTTC
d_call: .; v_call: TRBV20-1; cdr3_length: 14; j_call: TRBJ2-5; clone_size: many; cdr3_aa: CSARDWGTQETQYF; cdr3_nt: TGCAGTGCTAGAGATTGGGGGACCCAAGAGACCCAGTACTTC
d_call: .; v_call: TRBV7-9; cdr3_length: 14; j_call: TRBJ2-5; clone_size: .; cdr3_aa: CASSSTPREETQYF; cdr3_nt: TGTGCCAGCAGCTCAACCCCGCGAGAAGAGACCCAGTACTTC
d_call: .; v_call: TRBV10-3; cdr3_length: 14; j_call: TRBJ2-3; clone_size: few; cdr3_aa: CAIRGSPGTDTQYF; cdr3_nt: TGTGCCATCCGGGGGAGTCCCGGCACAGATACGCAGTATTTT
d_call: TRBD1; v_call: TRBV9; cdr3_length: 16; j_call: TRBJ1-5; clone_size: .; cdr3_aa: CASSVDSGQGNQPQHF; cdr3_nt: TGTGCCAGCAGCGTAGACTCTGGACAGGGCAACCAGCCCCAGCATTTT
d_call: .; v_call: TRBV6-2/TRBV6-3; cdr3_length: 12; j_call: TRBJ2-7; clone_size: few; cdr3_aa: CATGHSSYEQYF; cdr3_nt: TGTGCCACCGGACACAGCTCCTACGAGCAGTACTTC
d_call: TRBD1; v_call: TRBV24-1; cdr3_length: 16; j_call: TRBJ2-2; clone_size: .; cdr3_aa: CATQDPGTGDGGELFF; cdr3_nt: TGTGCCACGCAAGACCCCGGGACAGGGGACGGCGGGGAGCTGTTTTTT
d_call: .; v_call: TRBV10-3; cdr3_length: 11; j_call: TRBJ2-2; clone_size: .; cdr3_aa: CAISEGGELFF; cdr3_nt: TGTGCCATCAGTGAAGGGGGGGAGCTGTTTTTT
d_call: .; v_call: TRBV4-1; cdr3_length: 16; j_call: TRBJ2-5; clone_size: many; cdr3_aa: CASSQGGGVQFETQYF; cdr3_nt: TGCGCCAGCAGCCAAGGCGGAGGAGTTCAGTTCGAGACCCAGTACTTC
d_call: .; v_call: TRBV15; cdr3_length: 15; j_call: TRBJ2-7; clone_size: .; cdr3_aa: CVTSRGDSGVYEQYF; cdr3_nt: TGTGTCACCAGCAGGGGCGACTCGGGGGTTTACGAGCAGTACTTC
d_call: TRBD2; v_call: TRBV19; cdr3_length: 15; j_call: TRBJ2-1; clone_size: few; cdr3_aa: CASKTGLAVGNEQFF; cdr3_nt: TGTGCCAGTAAGACGGGACTAGCGGTGGGGAATGAGCAGTTCTTC
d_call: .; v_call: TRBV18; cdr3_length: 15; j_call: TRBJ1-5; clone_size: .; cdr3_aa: CASSSGYQGAQPQHF; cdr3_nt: TGTGCCAGCTCCTCGGGGTATCAGGGAGCTCAGCCCCAGCATTTT
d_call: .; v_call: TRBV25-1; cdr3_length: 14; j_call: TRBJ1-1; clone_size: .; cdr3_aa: CASRPTGQNTEAFF; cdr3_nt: TGTGCCAGCAGGCCCACAGGGCAGAACACTGAAGCTTTCTTT
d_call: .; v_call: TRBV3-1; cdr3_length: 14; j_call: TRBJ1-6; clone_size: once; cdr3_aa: CASSPRGGNSPLHF; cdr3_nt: TGTGCCAGCAGCCCTCGCGGGGGTAATTCACCCCTCCACTTT
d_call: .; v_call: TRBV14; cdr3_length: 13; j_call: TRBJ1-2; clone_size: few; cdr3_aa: CASSQDRGFGYTF; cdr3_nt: TGTGCCAGCAGCCAAGACAGGGGTTTTGGCTACACCTTC
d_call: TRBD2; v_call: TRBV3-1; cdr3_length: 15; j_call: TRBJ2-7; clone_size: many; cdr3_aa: CASSQDTTSGRASHF; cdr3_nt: TGTGCCAGCAGCCAAGATACGACTAGCGGGAGGGCCTCCCACTTC
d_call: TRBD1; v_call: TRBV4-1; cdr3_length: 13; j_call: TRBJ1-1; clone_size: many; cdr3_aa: CASIRTGDTEAFF; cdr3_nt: TGCGCCAGCATCCGTACAGGGGACACTGAAGCTTTCTTT